This T cell receptor (beta chain) was identified during a study of cytomegalovirus exposure and HLA in healthy donors (dated by TCRdb to 2015 to 2018). Regarding the complete study: An earlier analysis of roughly 570 of the donors reported approximately 280 Gb of sequence data and 100 million to 120 million unique TCR beta sequences obtained from around 170 million T cells. An early release covering about 600 HLA-typed donors comprised about 320 gigabases of sequencing data and tens of millions of unique TCR sequences. The genetic ancestry cluster associated with self-reported Caucasian donors included around 76% of the 300 to 450 genotyped donors. The study was designed to test whether signatures of past pathogen exposure could be identified by cataloging public T cell receptors. Using immunosequencing, the study profiled T cell repertoires from approximately 700 subjects and related those repertoires to cytomegalovirus serostatus. Along with the 666-subject first cohort, a separate validation cohort of 120 different subjects was used. To predict cytomegalovirus infection status, the study combined high-throughput TCR immunosequencing, statistical association of individual TCRs with disease status, and machine learning. In a later analysis, previously published TCR beta repertoires from 550 to 750 donors were re-analyzed and high-resolution HLA genotyping was added so that TCR occurrence patterns could be studied. Rather than using new phenotypic data, the later analysis identified candidate immune exposures from TCR beta sequences and from how often those sequences occurred across donors. To decide whether each TCR beta V gene segment behaved as functional or pseudogenic, an earlier analysis of nearly 600 of the donors relied on high-throughput TCR beta sequencing. Donor age, sex, ethnicity and CMV serostatus were compiled together with the repertoire data. In a later genetic analysis, genome-wide SNP genotypes for 398 of the 666 donors were used, and that subset was treated as a discovery cohort. Every discovery cohort repertoire had been produced on one sequencing platform. HLA typing covered class I and class II loci at four-digit resolution. The number of typed donors differed by locus: about 620-640 for A, B, C, DRB1 and DQB1; some 500 for DQA1; 606 for DPA1; and about 450 for DPB1. Roughly five DR-DQ haplotypes were handled as single units for association and clustering, since linkage in the cohort was strong. Among around 400 genotyped donors of the cohort, an average of approximately 230,000 unique TCR beta nucleotide sequences were sequenced per donor, roughly 18% of them non-productive. Paper-wide results and their limitations: In a later analysis, TCR association rates were found to vary across HLA loci, with the most associated TCRs seen for DRB1 alleles and the fewest for HLA-C alleles. About 17 rarely observed V segments, including chromosome 9 orphons, were excluded from the earlier analysis of approximately 500 of the donors because counts were too low. In a later analysis, several top co-occurrence clusters were reported to appear linked to parvovirus B19, influenza, CMV and Epstein-Barr virus. A further reported finding was that TCR beta sequences accurately predicted the HLA-A and HLA-B alleles for most subjects in the first cohort. Compared with equally common non-associated chains, HLA-associated TCR beta chains in a later analysis were more clonally expanded and had lower generation probabilities. A cluster of highly shared sequence variants was judged likely to represent a technical artifact of the sequencing pipeline. Some IMGT-functional V segments, including TRBV6-2 and TRBV6-3, could not be distinguished by the 87-base-pair reads and were therefore excluded. According to the authors, the approach could potentially be generalized to other disease states and immunological phenotypes. Linkage disequilibrium might explain the correlated functional status among segregating V segments, but an unknown experimental factor could not be ruled out. According to a later analysis, most CMV-associated TCR beta chains appeared to be HLA-restricted, and the HLA associations seemed to be driven largely by CMV exposure. Sequencing depth was assumed to be roughly uniform across donors in the presence/absence analyses, though that assumption may not hold. The classifier was reported to diagnose cytomegalovirus status with high specificity and sensitivity in both the original cohort and the validation cohort. In a later genetic analysis, fewer N-insertions in productive TCRs were reported among donors in an Asian-associated ancestry cluster than the approximately 670-donor mean. Most TCR sequences were seen in very few donors, while some public TCRs were found in many individuals. An earlier analysis of approximately 600 of the donors showed that most TCR beta V segments appeared in productive rearrangements either about 87% or about 30% of the time, which broadly matched IMGT annotations. In this cohort, only TCR beta chains were sequenced, and detectable features were limited by the absence of alpha or paired-chain data. V-gene and J-gene trimming of TCR beta chains was associated with a missense DCLRE1C variant in a later genetic analysis, and the association was replicated in an independent cohort. Immune exposure information for the cohort was limited to CMV serostatus. When HLA alleles, especially DR and DQ, strongly co-occurred, TCR associations were difficult to assign to individual alleles. At a false discovery rate of 0.05, a later analysis linked about 17,000 TCR beta sequences to specific HLA alleles. Because HLA typing was unavailable for some donors at each locus, only the typed subset was used in association tests. In vitro tests confirmed that a few of the cytomegalovirus-associated TCR beta chains recognize cytomegalovirus antigens. The study listed 164 TCR beta chains as associated with cytomegalovirus.

Libraries were constructed by the immunoSEQ multiplex PCR assay. A mixture of 60 forward primers for TCR Vbeta segments and 13 reverse primers for TCR Jbeta segments was used in the multiplex PCR. The CDR3 region of rearranged TCR beta genes was amplified from genomic DNA by a multiplex PCR assay. The amplified TCR beta libraries were sequenced on the Illumina HiSeq System as 87-base-pair reads. As for the authors' bioinformatics: Across the 600 to 700 repertoires, a later analysis counted 75 million to 90 million unique TCR beta chains, roughly 11 million of which were shared by at least two donors. Raw reads were error-corrected and collapsed into unique sequences by a nearest-neighbor algorithm in which closely related sequences were merged to remove PCR and sequencing errors. To assign V, D and J gene segments, CDR3 sequences were aligned to IMGT reference sequences. For a sequence to be retained, a match of at least six nucleotides to both a V gene segment and a J gene segment was required. A rearrangement counted as productive if the CDR3 had no stop codons and remained in frame with V and J, and every other rearrangement counted as non-productive. CDR3 was defined by IMGT convention, running from the second conserved V-encoded cysteine to the conserved J-encoded phenylalanine. The earlier analysis of about 610 of the donors excluded sequences that lacked an unambiguous match to a single V gene segment. An earlier analysis of several hundred of the donors called V segments functional above 56.7% productive rearrangements and segregating when the between-donor standard deviation exceeded 5%. A statistical classification framework was developed to diagnose cytomegalovirus status using the catalog of TCR beta chain sequences. V and J gene assignment, in a later analysis, came from comparing TCR nucleotide sequences with IMGT/GENE-DB human TR gene sequences. Using the TCRdist pipeline, a later analysis assigned CDR3 sequences along with most-parsimonious VDJ recombination scenarios. In a later analysis, each TCR beta chain was defined by its CDR3 amino acid sequence together with its V-gene family, and reads without a unique V-gene family were excluded. As a way to deal with suspected cross-contamination and a sequencing artifact, a later analysis dropped 450 to 600 nucleotide sequences that were highly shared and had low generation probability. In a later analysis, a clonal expansion index for each public chain was calculated from normalized within-repertoire ranks of inferred template counts. Generation probabilities in a later analysis came from a VDJ recombination model fitted to out-of-frame rearrangements, and those results were checked against IGoR. In a later analysis, hypergeometric tests were used to score TCR-TCR, TCR-HLA and TCR-CMV co-occurrence, with a repertoire-size bias correction applied to TCR pairs. False discovery rates were estimated in a later analysis by permuting HLA or CMV assignments 20 times. A later analysis grouped co-occurring TCRs with DBSCAN, adding TCRdist sequence similarity when clustering within HLA-allele-positive subsets. Co-occurrence clustering excluded repertoires with fewer than 30,000 or more than 120,000 public chains, plus five with anomalous nucleotide sharing. Here the immuneACCESS table is served through TCRdb, limited to in-frame sequences with V and J called. Missing clones are a known gap in these copies; in checked studies unresolved V genes cover under half, and the rest lacks a known reason. V, J and clone size reflect that table, while D and trimming were determined from the DNA. In this sample the table shows fewer than 110,000 clones, roughly four fifths of which occur a single time. The ten largest account for more than 2% of the sample.

This clone was seen more than once but under ten times. Its antigen is unknown. Per-nucleotide qualities are absent, and no much larger clonotype sits a single base away. Trimming at the junction amounts to 7 bases on V and 4 bases on J, and the germline ends lie 16 bases apart. According to the germline V gene, CDR1 reads LGHNA and CDR2 reads YSLEER. The CDR3 goes from the cysteine to the phenylalanine over 15 residues. Only CDR3 DNA is held: 45 bases, read in frame from base 1. In total, fewer than 750 healthy bone marrow donors made up the cohort. At the time of sampling, all cohort members were nominally healthy, though unrecorded immune exposures were likely present. The donor was CMV seronegative and was included in the group of approximately 350 seronegative cohort members. Every donor gave a peripheral blood sample, and the peripheral blood mononuclear cells from that sample were used for TCR beta sequencing. The Qiagen DNeasy Blood Extraction Kit was used to extract genomic DNA from the blood cell samples.

The clonotype comes from a man aged 18 to 35 in good health and CMV-seronegative. Sequenced material: PBMCs. The chain was built from TRBV4-3 and TRBJ1-4; the best D guess is TRBD1, with 5 bases matching. In nucleotides, the sequence is TGCGCCAGCAAGGAGGGGACCTCCGGTAATGAAAAACTGTTTTTT. This gives the protein CASKEGTSGNEKLFF.